Listed below are T cell receptor beta chains from one sample, sequenced in a study of T cell responses to AZD1222 COVID-19 vaccine. The table came from immunoSEQ multiplex PCR; TCRdb's copy has only in-frame clones and leaves some out. Among around 130,000 clones, roughly 93% were seen once, and the ten largest hold roughly 6.6%. The specimen was peripheral blood, collected on day 0 of AZD1222 vaccination. These receptors were collected from an adult in good health. CDR3s include the opening cysteine and the closing phenylalanine or tryptophan. A D gene is named only where the DNA matches it firmly. Expanded clones are given a class, and other clones once, few, many or no size at all.

cdr3_aa | cdr3_nt | d_call | j_call | v_call | clone_size
CASSYPGGNQPQHF | TGTGCCAGCAGTTACCCAGGCGGGAATCAGCCCCAGCATTTT | - | TRBJ1-5 | TRBV6-7 | -
CASSQDLAGGIETQYF | TGCGCCAGCAGCCAAGACCTAGCGGGAGGGATTGAGACCCAGTACTTC | TRBD2 | TRBJ2-5 | TRBV4-3 | -
CASRTGTLSYNEQFF | TGTGCCAGTAGGACCGGGACCCTCTCCTACAATGAGCAGTTCTTC | - | TRBJ2-1 | TRBV19 | -
CASSPTSGSYQETQYF | TGTGCCAGCAGCCCCACTAGCGGGAGTTACCAAGAGACCCAGTACTTC | TRBD2 | TRBJ2-5 | TRBV9 | -
CASSIEASGWNIQYF | TGTGCCAGCAGCATCGAAGCTAGCGGATGGAACATTCAGTACTTC | TRBD2 | TRBJ2-4 | TRBV7-2 | -
CASSYRDGLYEQYF | TGTGCCAGCAGTTACCGGGACGGACTATACGAGCAGTACTTC | - | TRBJ2-7 | TRBV11-2 | -
CASSQLSQKQFF | TGTGCCAGCAGCCAACTGAGCCAGAAGCAGTTCTTC | - | TRBJ2-1 | TRBV6-2/TRBV6-3 | -
CASSESGSYEQYF | TGCGCCAGCAGTGAGTCCGGCTCCTACGAGCAGTACTTC | - | TRBJ2-7 | TRBV10-1 | -
CSVRRARSTDTQYF | TGCAGCGTTCGGAGGGCCCGTAGCACAGATACGCAGTATTTT | - | TRBJ2-3 | TRBV29-1 | -
CASSYRGRGDTQYF | TGTGCCAGCAGTTACCGAGGGCGGGGAGATACGCAGTATTTT | - | TRBJ2-3 | TRBV6-5 | -
CASSRDQTSTGELFF | TGTGCCAGCAGCCGGGACCAGACCTCAACCGGGGAGCTGTTTTTT | - | TRBJ2-2 | TRBV4-2 | -
CASSQAASASYEQYF | TGTGCCAGCAGCCAAGCGGCTAGCGCTTCCTACGAGCAGTACTTC | - | TRBJ2-7 | TRBV3-1/TRBV3-2 | -
CASSQDGTPGLHGYTF | TGTGCCAGCAGCCAAGATGGGACTCCCGGGCTCCATGGCTACACCTTC | - | TRBJ1-2 | TRBV3-1/TRBV3-2 | -
CASSRTRGAGETQYF | TGTGCCAGCAGCCGGACTCGGGGGGCAGGGGAGACCCAGTACTTC | - | TRBJ2-5 | TRBV7-3 | -
CASSPFSGTGGANNYGYTF | TGTGCCAGCTCACCCTTTTCCGGGACAGGGGGCGCGAATAACTATGGCTACACCTTC | TRBD1 | TRBJ1-2 | TRBV18 | -
CASSYSRDTEAFF | TGTGCCAGCAGTTACTCCCGGGACACCGAAGCTTTCTTT | - | TRBJ1-1 | TRBV6-5 | -
CASSVGGTGELFF | TGTGCCAGCAGCGTCGGCGGGACCGGGGAGCTGTTTTTT | - | TRBJ2-2 | TRBV9 | -
CASSQQVFSGVRNTIYF | TGTGCCAGCAGCCAACAAGTGTTTTCGGGAGTACGAAACACCATATATTTT | - | TRBJ1-3 | TRBV14 | -
CASSKTSGKSTDTQYF | TGTGCCAGCAGCAAGACTAGCGGCAAAAGCACAGATACGCAGTATTTT | TRBD2 | TRBJ2-3 | TRBV5-4 | -
CASSTGQGHGELFF | TGTGCCAGCAGCACGGGACAGGGTCACGGGGAGCTGTTTTTT | TRBD1 | TRBJ2-2 | TRBV7-3 | -
CASSQVIAIEQFF | TGTGCCAGCAGCCAAGTCATAGCCATTGAGCAGTTCTTC | - | TRBJ2-1 | TRBV3-1/TRBV3-2 | -
CASSMGTGYEKLFF | TGTGCCAGCAGTATGGGGACAGGGTATGAAAAACTGTTTTTT | TRBD1 | TRBJ1-4 | TRBV27 | once
CASSPDRAGEKLFF | TGTGCCAGCAGCCCGGACAGGGCGGGTGAAAAACTGTTTTTT | TRBD1 | TRBJ1-4 | TRBV7-2 | -
CASSLAPGRASTDTQYF | TGCGCCAGCAGCTTGGCCCCCGGGCGGGCCAGCACAGATACGCAGTATTTT | - | TRBJ2-3 | TRBV5-1 | -
CASSPDGTDTEAFF | TGTGCCAGCTCACCCGACGGGACAGACACTGAAGCTTTCTTT | TRBD1 | TRBJ1-1 | TRBV18 | -
CASSQLYAQGVGNTIYF | TGCGCCAGCAGCCAACTCTATGCACAGGGGGTCGGAAACACCATATATTTT | TRBD1 | TRBJ1-3 | TRBV4-1 | -
CASSLFAAYGYTF | TGTGCCAGCAGTTTATTCGCGGCCTATGGCTACACCTTC | - | TRBJ1-2 | TRBV28 | -
CASSVEKDSGANVLTF | TGTGCCAGCAGCGTAGAGAAAGACTCTGGGGCCAACGTCCTGACTTTC | - | TRBJ2-6 | TRBV9 | -
CASSVGLAGPLNTQYF | TGTGCCAGCAGCGTCGGACTAGCGGGGCCCTTGAATACGCAGTATTTT | TRBD2 | TRBJ2-3 | TRBV2 | once
CASTQTGGSGNTIYF | TGTGCCAGTACTCAAACAGGGGGCTCTGGAAACACCATATATTTT | TRBD1 | TRBJ1-3 | TRBV6-5 | once
CATSDWGQGTDTQYF | TGTGCCACCAGTGATTGGGGCCAGGGCACAGATACGCAGTATTTT | - | TRBJ2-3 | TRBV24-1 | -
CSARVAYEQFF | TGCAGTGCTAGAGTGGCCTATGAGCAGTTCTTC | - | TRBJ2-1 | TRBV20-1 | -
CASNPLMWGYGEAFF | TGTGCCAGCAATCCTCTTATGTGGGGGTACGGTGAAGCTTTCTTT | - | TRBJ1-1 | TRBV28 | -
CASTSGFYEQYF | TGTGCCTCCACGAGCGGGTTCTACGAGCAGTACTTC | - | TRBJ2-7 | TRBV2 | -
CASSPPSSRETQYF | TGTGCCAGCTCACCACCGAGTTCCCGAGAGACCCAGTACTTC | - | TRBJ2-5 | TRBV18 | -
CASSIFVGGRGGNEQFF | TGTGCCAGTAGTATTTTTGTCGGCGGGAGGGGTGGCAATGAGCAGTTCTTC | TRBD2 | TRBJ2-1 | TRBV19 | -
CASSRDRSRAFF | TGTGCCAGCAGTCGAGACAGGTCCAGAGCTTTCTTT | - | TRBJ1-1 | TRBV28 | -
CASSDRGTGELFF | TGTGCCAGCAGCGACCGGGGGACCGGGGAGCTGTTTTTT | - | TRBJ2-2 | TRBV2 | -
CASSTLKGLETQYF | TGTGCCAGCAGTACCCTCAAGGGGTTAGAGACCCAGTACTTC | - | TRBJ2-5 | TRBV27 | -
CASSITSGRHEQYF | TGTGCCAGCAGCATTACTAGCGGGAGGCACGAGCAGTACTTC | TRBD2 | TRBJ2-7 | TRBV7-3 | -
CASSDSGVAGKACTF | TGTGCCAGCAGTGACTCCGGAGTGGCAGGGAAGGCGTGCACCTTC | - | TRBJ1-2 | TRBV2 | once
CASSPRGQKETQYF | TGTGCCAGCTCACCAAGGGGACAGAAAGAGACCCAGTACTTC | TRBD1 | TRBJ2-5 | TRBV18 | -
CAILTLGDSIYGYTF | TGTGCCATCCTCACTCTCGGGGATAGTATCTATGGCTACACCTTC | - | TRBJ1-2 | TRBV10-3 | once
CASSLRSSLGYGYTF | TGTGCCAGCAGCTTGCGGAGCTCCCTGGGCTATGGCTACACCTTC | - | TRBJ1-2 | TRBV5-6 | -
CASGPDRDRGSEQYF | TGTGCTAGTGGGCCTGACCGGGACAGGGGGAGCGAGCAGTACTTC | TRBD1 | TRBJ2-7 | TRBV12-5 | -
CAISEYGGSGEQYF | TGTGCCATCAGTGAGTATGGTGGGAGCGGCGAGCAGTACTTC | - | TRBJ2-7 | TRBV10-3 | -
CASSIISETGQETQYF | TGTGCCAGTAGTATAATTTCGGAGACAGGTCAAGAGACCCAGTACTTC | - | TRBJ2-5 | TRBV19 | -
CASSYGDSVGQPQHF | TGTGCCAGCAGTTACGGGGACTCTGTGGGTCAGCCCCAGCATTTT | - | TRBJ1-5 | TRBV6-6 | -
CASSPPGQGNEKLFF | TGTGCCAGCTCACCACCGGGACAGGGGAATGAAAAACTGTTTTTT | TRBD1 | TRBJ1-4 | TRBV18 | -
CASRSPGQFTGANVLTF | TGTGCCAGTAGATCTCCGGGACAGTTCACTGGGGCCAACGTCCTGACTTTC | TRBD1 | TRBJ2-6 | TRBV19 | -
CASSLGRADTQYF | TGTGCCAGCAGCTTAGGGAGGGCGGATACGCAGTATTTT | - | TRBJ2-3 | TRBV7-9 | -